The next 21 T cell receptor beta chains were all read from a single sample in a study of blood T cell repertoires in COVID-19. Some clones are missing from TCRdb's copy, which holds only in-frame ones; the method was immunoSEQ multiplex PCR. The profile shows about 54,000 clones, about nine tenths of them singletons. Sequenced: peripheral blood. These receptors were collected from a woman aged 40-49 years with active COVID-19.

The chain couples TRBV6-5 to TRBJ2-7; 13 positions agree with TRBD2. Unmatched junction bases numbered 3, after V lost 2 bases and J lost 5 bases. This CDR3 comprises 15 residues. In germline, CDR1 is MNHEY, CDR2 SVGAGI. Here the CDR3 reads CASSYATSGGNEQYF. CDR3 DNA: TGTGCCAGCAGTTACGCGACTAGCGGGGGGAACGAGCAGTACTTC.

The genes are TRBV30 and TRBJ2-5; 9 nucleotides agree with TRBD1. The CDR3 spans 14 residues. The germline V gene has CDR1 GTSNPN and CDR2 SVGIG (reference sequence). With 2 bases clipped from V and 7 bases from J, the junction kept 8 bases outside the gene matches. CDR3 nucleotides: TGTGCCTGGAGTTTAGACAGGGGGAGTGGGACCCAGTACTTC. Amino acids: CAWSLDRGSGTQYF.

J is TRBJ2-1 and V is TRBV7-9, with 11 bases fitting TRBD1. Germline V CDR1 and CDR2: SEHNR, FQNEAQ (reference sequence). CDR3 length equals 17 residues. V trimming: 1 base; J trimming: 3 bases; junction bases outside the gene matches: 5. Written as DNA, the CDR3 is TGTGCCAGCAGCTTAGTCGGGGACAGGGGGTTCTACAATGAGCAGTTCTTC. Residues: CASSLVGDRGFYNEQFF.

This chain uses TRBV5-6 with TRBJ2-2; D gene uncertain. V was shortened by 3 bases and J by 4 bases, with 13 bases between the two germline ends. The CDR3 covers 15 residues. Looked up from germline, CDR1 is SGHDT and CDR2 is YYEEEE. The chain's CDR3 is CASSSRSSGTGELFF. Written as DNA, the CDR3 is TGTGCCAGCAGCTCCCGTAGTTCGGGCACCGGGGAGCTGTTTTTT.

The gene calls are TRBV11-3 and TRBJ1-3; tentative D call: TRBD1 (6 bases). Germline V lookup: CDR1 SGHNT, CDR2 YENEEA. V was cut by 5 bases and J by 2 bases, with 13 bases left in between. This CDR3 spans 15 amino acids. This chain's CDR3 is CASSRPTGTGNTIYF. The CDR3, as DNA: TGTGCCAGCAGCCGCCCCACAGGGACTGGAAACACCATATATTTT. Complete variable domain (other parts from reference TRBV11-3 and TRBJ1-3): EAGVVQSPRYKIIEKKQPVAFWCNPISGHNTLYWYLQNLGQGPELLIRYENEEAVDDSQLPKDRFSAERLKGVDSTLKIQPAELGDSAVYLCASSRPTGTGNTIYFGEGSWLTVV.

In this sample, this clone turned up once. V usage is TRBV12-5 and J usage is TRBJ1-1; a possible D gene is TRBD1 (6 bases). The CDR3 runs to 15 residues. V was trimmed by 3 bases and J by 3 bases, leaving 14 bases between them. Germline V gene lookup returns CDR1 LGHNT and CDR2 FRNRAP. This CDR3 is CASGFHLQGHTEAFF. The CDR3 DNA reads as TGTGCTAGTGGTTTTCACCTACAGGGTCACACTGAAGCTTTCTTT.

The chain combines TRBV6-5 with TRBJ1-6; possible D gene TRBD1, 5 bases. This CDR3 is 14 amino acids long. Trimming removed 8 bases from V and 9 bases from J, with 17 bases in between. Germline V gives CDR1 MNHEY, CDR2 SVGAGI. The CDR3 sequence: CASGVWGGVSPLHF. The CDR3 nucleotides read TGTGCCAGCGGGGTTTGGGGGGGGGTTTCACCCCTCCACTTT.

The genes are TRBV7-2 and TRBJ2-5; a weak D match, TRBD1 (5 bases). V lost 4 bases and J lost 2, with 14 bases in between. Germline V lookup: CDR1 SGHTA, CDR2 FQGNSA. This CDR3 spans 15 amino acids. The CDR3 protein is CASSSYSTAQETQYF. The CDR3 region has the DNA TGTGCCAGCAGCTCTTATTCGACAGCGCAAGAGACCCAGTACTTC.

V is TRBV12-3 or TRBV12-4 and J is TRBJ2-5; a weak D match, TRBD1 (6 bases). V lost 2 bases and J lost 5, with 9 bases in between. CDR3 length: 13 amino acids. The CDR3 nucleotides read TGTGCCAGCAGTTTATACAGGGACGAGACCCAGTACTTC. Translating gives CASSLYRDETQYF.

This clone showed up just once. The chain's CDR3 is CASSPRGAYHEQYF. For the CDR3, the DNA is TGTGCCAGCAGCCCCCGGGGGGCGTACCACGAGCAGTACTTC. The chain recombines TRBV6-5 with TRBJ2-7, with D possibly being TRBD2 (7 bases). The CDR3 runs to 14 residues. V was pared by 6 bases and J by 5 bases, with 17 bases between. Germline CDR1 is MNHEY and CDR2 is SVGAGI.

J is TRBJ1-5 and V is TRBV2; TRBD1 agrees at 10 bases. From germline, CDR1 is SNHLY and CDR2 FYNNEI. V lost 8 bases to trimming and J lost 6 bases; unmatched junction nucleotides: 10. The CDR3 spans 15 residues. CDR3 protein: CASGGDRGNFQPQHF. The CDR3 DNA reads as TGTGCCAGCGGGGGGGACAGGGGCAACTTTCAGCCCCAGCATTTT.

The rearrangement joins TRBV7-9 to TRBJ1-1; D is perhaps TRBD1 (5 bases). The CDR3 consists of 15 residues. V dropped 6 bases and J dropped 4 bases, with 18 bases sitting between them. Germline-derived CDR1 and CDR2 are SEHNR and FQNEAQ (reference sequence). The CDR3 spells CASSLRDMVRTEAFF. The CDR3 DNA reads TGTGCCAGCAGTCTCAGGGATATGGTCCGCACTGAAGCTTTCTTT.

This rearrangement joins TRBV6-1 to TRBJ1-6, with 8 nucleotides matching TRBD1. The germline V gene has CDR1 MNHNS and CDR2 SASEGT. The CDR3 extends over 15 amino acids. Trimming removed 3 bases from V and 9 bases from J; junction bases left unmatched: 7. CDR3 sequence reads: CASSEQGAIGSPLHF. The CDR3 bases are TGTGCCAGCAGTGAGCAGGGGGCGATTGGTTCACCCCTCCACTTT.

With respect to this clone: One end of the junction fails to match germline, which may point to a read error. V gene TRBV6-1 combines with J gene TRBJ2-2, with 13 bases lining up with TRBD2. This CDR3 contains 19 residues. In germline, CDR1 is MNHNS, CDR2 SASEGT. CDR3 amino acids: CASREVPPGLAGMSGELFF. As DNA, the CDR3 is TGTGCCAGCAGAGAAGTTCCCCCGGGACTAGCGGGGATGTCCGGGGAGCTGTTTTTT.

This CDR3 is CASSAYSGANVLTF. DNA of the CDR3: TGTGCCAGCAGTGCGTACTCTGGGGCCAACGTCCTGACTTTC. The gene calls are TRBV2 and TRBJ2-6, with D unclear. Germline V gene sequence: CDR1 SNHLY, CDR2 FYNNEI. The CDR3 has 14 residues. V shed 4 bases and J shed 0 bases, with 4 bases lying between them.

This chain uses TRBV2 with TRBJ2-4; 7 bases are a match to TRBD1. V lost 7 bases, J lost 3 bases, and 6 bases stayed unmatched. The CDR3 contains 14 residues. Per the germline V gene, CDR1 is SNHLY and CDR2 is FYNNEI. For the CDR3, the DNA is TGTGCCAGCAACGGGGACAGACTCAAAAACATTCAGTACTTC. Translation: CASNGDRLKNIQYF.

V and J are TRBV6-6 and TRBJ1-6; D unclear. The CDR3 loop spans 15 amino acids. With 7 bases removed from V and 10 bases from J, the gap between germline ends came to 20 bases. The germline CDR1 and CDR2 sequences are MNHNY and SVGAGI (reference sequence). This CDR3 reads CASISQRVVNSPLHF. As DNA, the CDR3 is TGTGCCAGCATCTCGCAGAGGGTTGTAAACTCACCCCTCCACTTT.

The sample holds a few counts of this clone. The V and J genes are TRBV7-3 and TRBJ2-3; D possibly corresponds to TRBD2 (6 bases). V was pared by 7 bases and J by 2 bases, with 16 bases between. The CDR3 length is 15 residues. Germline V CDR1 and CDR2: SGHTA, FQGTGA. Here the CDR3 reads CASTRAGLPTDTQYF. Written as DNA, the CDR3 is TGTGCCAGCACCAGAGCAGGACTACCCACAGATACGCAGTATTTT.

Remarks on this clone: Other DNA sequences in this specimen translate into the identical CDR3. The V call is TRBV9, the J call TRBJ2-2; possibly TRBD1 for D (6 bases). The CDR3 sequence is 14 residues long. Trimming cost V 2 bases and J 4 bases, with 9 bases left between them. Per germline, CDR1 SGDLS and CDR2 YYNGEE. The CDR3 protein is CASSVGTSTGELFF. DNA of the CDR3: TGTGCCAGCAGCGTTGGGACATCCACCGGGGAGCTGTTTTTT.

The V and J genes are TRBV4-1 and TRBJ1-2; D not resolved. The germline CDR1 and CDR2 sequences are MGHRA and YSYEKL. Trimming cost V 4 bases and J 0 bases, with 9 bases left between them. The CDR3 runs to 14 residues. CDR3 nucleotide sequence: TGCGCCAGCAGCCCCATCCACACTAACTATGGCTACACCTTC. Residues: CASSPIHTNYGYTF.

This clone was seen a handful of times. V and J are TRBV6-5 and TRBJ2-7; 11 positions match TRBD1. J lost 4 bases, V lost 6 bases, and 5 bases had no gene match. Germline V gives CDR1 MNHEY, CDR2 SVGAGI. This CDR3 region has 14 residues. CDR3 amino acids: CASSRTGGLYEQYF. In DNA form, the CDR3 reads TGTGCCAGCAGCCGGACAGGGGGCTTGTACGAGCAGTACTTC.